This record concerns one T cell receptor (beta chain) sequence. Antigen specificity is unknown. The source of the sample is a study of neoadjuvant nivolumab and ipilimumab in lung cancer. Overall study context: Patients got nivolumab 3 mg/kg on days 1, 15 and 29; combination added ipilimumab 1 mg/kg day 1.

Data came from immunoSEQ multiplex PCR; TCRdb stores just in-frame clones and leaves some out. Here the sample spans tens of thousands of clones, roughly 89% being singletons. Study findings and constraints: Blood richness before therapy tracked richness in tumors resected after neoadjuvant therapy. From pretherapy to surgery, tumor richness and clonality rose with dual therapy.

V lost 4 bases and J lost 5; bases outside the gene matches: 11. CDR3 length: 16 residues. CDR1 SGHVS and CDR2 FNYEAQ come from the germline V gene. The origin of this receptor is an adult with non-small cell lung cancer. The chain joins TRBV7-6 to TRBJ2-5; 9 bases match TRBD2. The sequenced sample was peripheral blood, obtained before neoadjuvant nivolumab, alone or with ipilimumab. Here the CDR3 DNA reads TGTGCCAGCAGCTCGAAGACCGGGACTAGCTATGAGACCCAGTACTTC. Translation: CASSSKTGTSYETQYF.